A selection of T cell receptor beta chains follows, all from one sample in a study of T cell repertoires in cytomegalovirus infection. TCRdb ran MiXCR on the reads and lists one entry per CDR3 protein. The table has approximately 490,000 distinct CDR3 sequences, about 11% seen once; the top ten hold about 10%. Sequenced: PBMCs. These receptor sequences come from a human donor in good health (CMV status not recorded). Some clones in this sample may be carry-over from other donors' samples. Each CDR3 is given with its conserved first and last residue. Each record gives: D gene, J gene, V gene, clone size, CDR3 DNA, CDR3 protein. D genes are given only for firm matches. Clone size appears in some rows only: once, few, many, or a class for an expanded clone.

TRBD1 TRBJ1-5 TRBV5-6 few TGTGCCAGCAGCTATACCGGGACAGGGAGTACTGGGGCCCAGCATTTT CASSYTGTGSTGAQHF
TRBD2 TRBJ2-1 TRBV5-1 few TGCGCCAGCGGCGCTGGCGGGGGGGAGAGCTACAATGAGCAGTTCTTC CASGAGGGESYNEQFF
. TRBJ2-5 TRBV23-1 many TGCGCCAGCAGTCAATCGGGAATTGAAGAGACCCAGTACTTC CASSQSGIEETQYF
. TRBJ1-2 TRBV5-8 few TGTGCCAGCAGCTTTGAGGCAGGGACCTATGGCTACACCTTC CASSFEAGTYGYTF
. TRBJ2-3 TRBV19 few TGTGCCAGTAGTCCGCCGGGTCTCGACACAGATACGCAGTATTTT CASSPPGLDTDTQYF
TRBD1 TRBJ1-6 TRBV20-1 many TGCAGTGCTACCAGAACAGGGGCTAATTCACCCCTCCACTTT CSATRTGANSPLHF
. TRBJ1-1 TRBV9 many TGTGCCAGCAGCGTAGAGGGCGGCAGCCCTGCTTTCTTT CASSVEGGSPAFF
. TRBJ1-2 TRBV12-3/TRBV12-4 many TGTGCCAGCAGCCCCGTCCGTCTATATGGCTACACCTTC CASSPVRLYGYTF
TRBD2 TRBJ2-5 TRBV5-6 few TGTGCCAGCAGCCGATTGGGGGGGAGAGGTCAAGAGACCCAGTACTTC CASSRLGGRGQETQYF
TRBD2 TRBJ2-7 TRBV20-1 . TGCAGTGCTAGTCCTAGCGGGGGGGATGTCTCCTACGAGCAGTACTTC CSASPSGGDVSYEQYF
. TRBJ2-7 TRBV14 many TGTGCCAGCAGCCAAGCGGCACGCGGGCCTAATTACTACGAGCAGTACTTC CASSQAARGPNYYEQYF
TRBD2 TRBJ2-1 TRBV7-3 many TGTGCCAGCAGCTTAACGGCGGCTAGCGGGAGGGCCGAGCAGTTCTTC CASSLTAASGRAEQFF
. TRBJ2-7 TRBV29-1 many TGCAGCGTTGCCGAATACGAGCAGTACTTC CSVAEYEQYF
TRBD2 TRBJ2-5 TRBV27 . TGTGCCAGCGCGGGGGGAGGCATAGGCACCCAGTACTTC CASAGGGIGTQYF
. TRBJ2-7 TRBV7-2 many TGTGCCAGCAGCTTACTGGAACCCGAGCAGTACTTC CASSLLEPEQYF
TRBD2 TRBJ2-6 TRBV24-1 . TGTGCCACCAGTGAGCGGGGGGCTGGGGCCAACGTCCTGACTTTC CATSERGAGANVLTF
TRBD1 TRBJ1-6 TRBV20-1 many TGCAGTGCCCCAGCGGACAGGGTGGGGAATTCACCCCTCCACTTT CSAPADRVGNSPLHF
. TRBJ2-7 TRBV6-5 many TGTGCCAGCAGACGGAAATCCTCTGGGGACCACGAGCAGTACTTC CASRRKSSGDHEQYF
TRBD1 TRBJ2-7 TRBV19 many TGTGCCAGTAGTACCGGACGGACAGGGCAGTACTTC CASSTGRTGQYF
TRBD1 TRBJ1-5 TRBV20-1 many TGCAGTGTTAAGACAGGGCTCCAGCCCCAGCATTTT CSVKTGLQPQHF
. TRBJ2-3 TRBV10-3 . TGTGCCATCAGTGGCCCTAGGGATACGCAGTATTTT CAISGPRDTQYF
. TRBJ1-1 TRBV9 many TGTGCCAGCAGACAGGGTCTTGGGGGGAACACTGAAGCTTTCTTT CASRQGLGGNTEAFF
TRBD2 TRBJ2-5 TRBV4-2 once TGTGCCAGCAGCCAAGACGCGGGAGAGGGGGAGACCCAGTACTTC CASSQDAGEGETQYF
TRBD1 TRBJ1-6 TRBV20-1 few TGCAGTGCTCGGGACAGGGTTCCTTCACCCCTCCACTTT CSARDRVPSPLHF